This T cell receptor (beta chain) stems from a study of CD8+ T cells in alopecia areata. Findings and limits, study-wide: For patients receiving tofacitinib, scalp clonality and expanded CD8+ clones among the top 100 significantly decreased.

The treatment is: oral pan-JAK inhibitor, 5-10 mg twice daily. Turning to this clone: Its antigen is unknown. The sample carries other DNA sequences with the same CDR3.

The sequencing template was cDNA reverse transcribed from extracted RNA. Profiling relied on immunoSEQ multiplex PCR, and the TCRdb table lists in-frame clones only, not all of them. The table has 150,000 to 200,000 clones, 60% seen once; the top ten hold around 0.92%. Germline values: CDR1 KGHSH, CDR2 LQKENI. V lost 0 bases, J lost 1 base, and 4 bases lay in between. The CDR3 has 13 amino acids. Sample: CD4+ T cells sorted from blood, taken at week 24, from a patient treated with tofacitinib. The V call is TRBV18, the J call TRBJ2-7; no clear D gene. This sequence was found in a human donor with alopecia areata. The CDR3 loop is CASSPPSSYEQYF. CDR3 nucleotide sequence: TGTGCCAGCTCACCACCGAGTTCCTACGAGCAGTACTTC.